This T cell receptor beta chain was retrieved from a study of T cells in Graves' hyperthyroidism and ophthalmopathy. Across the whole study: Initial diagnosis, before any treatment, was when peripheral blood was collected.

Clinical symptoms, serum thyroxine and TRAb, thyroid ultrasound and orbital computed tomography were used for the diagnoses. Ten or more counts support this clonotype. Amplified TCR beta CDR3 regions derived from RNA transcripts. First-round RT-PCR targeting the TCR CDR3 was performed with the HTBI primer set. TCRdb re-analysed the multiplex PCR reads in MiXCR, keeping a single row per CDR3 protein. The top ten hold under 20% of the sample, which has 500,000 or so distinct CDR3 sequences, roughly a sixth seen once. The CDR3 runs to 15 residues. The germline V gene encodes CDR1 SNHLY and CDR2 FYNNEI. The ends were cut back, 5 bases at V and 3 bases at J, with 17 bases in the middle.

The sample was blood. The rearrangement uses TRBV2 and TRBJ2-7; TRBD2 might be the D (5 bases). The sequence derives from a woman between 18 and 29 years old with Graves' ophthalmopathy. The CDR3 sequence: CASSSPGIFSYEQYF. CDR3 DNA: TGTGCCAGCAGTTCTCCGGGAATATTTAGCTACGAGCAGTACTTC.